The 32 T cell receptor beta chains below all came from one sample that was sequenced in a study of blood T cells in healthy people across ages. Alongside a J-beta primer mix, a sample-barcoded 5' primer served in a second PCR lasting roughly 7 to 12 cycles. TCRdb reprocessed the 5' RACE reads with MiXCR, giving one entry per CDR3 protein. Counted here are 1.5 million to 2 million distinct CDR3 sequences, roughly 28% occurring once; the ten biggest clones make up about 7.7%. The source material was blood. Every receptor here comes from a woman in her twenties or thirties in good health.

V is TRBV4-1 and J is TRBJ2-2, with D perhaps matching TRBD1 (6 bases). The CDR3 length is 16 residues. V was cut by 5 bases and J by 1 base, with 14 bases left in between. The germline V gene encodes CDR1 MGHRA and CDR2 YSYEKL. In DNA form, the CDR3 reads TGCGCCAGCAGCTCGACAGGCCGGGGGAACACCGGGGAGCTGTTTTTT. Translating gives CASSSTGRGNTGELFF.

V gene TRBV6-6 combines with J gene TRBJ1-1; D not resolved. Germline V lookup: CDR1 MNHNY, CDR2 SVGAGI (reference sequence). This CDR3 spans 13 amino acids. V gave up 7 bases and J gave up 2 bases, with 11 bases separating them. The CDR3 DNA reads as TGTGCCAGCACCGACGGGCCAAACACTGAAGCTTTCTTT. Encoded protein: CASTDGPNTEAFF.

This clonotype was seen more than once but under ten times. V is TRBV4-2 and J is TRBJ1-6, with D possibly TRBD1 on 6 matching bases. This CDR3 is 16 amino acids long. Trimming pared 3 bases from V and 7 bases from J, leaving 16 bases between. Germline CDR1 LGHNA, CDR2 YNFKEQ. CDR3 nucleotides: TGTGCCAGCAGCCAGTCATACAGGGCGCGGAATTCACCCCTCCACTTT. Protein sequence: CASSQSYRARNSPLHF.

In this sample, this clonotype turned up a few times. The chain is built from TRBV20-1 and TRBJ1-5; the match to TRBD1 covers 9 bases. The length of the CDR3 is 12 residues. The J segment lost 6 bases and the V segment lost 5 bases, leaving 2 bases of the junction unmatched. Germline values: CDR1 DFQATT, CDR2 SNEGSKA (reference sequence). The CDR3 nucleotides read TGCAGTGCTTGGGGACAGGGTCAGCCCCAGCATTTT. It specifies CSAWGQGQPQHF.

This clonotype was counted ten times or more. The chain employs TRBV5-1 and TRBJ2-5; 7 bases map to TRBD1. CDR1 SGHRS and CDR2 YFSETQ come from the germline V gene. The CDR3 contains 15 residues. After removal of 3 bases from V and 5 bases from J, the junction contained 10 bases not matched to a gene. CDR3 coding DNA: TGCGCCAGCAGCTCCCAGGGGGTCTACAGGGAGACCCAGTACTTC. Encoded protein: CASSSQGVYRETQYF.

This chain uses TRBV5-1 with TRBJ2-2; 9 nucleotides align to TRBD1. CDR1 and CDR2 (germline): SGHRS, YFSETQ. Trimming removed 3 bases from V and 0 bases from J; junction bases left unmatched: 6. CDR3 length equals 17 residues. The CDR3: CASSWDREEPNTGELFF. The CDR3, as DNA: TGCGCCAGCAGCTGGGACAGGGAAGAACCGAACACCGGGGAGCTGTTTTTT.

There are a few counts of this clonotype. The CDR3 here is CSVEERTSGYNEQFF. The CDR3 region has the DNA TGCAGCGTTGAAGAGAGGACTAGCGGCTACAATGAGCAGTTCTTC. The rearrangement links TRBV29-1 to TRBJ2-1; 10 nucleotides agree with TRBD2. The CDR3 is made up of 15 amino acids. J gave up 3 bases and V 0 bases, and 2 bases lay outside the gene matches. The germline CDR1 and CDR2 sequences are SQVTM and ANQGSEA.

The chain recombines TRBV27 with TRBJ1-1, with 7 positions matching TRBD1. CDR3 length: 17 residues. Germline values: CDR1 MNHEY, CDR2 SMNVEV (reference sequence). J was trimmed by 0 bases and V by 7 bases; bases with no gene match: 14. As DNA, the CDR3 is TGTGCCAGCACCCTGAGGGGGCGGGGGGACTTGAACACTGAAGCTTTCTTT. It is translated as CASTLRGRGDLNTEAFF.

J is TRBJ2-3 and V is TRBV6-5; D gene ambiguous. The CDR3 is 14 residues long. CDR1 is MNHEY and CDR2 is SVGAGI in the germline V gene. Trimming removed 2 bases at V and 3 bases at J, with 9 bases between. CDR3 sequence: CASSYGELTDTQYF. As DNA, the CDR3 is TGTGCCAGCAGTTACGGAGAGCTTACAGATACGCAGTATTTT.

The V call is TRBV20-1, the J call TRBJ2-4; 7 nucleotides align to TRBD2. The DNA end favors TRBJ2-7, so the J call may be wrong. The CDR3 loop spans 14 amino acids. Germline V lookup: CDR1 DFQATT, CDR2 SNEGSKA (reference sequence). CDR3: CSAKSPSGDYEQYF. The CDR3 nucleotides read TGCAGTGCTAAGTCCCCCAGCGGGGACTACGAGCAGTACTTC.

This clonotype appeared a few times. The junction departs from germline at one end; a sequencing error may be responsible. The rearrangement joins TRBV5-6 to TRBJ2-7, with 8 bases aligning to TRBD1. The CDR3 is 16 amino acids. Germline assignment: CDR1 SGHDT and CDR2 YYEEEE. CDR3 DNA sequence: TGTACCAGCAGGTTGACAGGGGTTCACCTCTCCTACGAGCAGTACTTC. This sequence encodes CTSRLTGVHLSYEQYF.

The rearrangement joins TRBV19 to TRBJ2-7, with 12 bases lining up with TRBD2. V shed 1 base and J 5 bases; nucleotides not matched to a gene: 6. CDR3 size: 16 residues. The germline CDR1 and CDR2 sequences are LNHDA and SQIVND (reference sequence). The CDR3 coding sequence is TGTGCCAGTAGTATAGGGACTAGCGGGACAGTCCACGAGCAGTACTTC. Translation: CASSIGTSGTVHEQYF. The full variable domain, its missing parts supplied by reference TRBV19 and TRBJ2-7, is DGGITQSPKYLFRKEGQNVTLSCEQNLNHDAMYWYRQDPGQGLRLIYYSQIVNDFQKGDIAEGYSVSREKKESFPLTVTSAQKNPTAFYLCASSIGTSGTVHEQYFGPGTRLTVT.

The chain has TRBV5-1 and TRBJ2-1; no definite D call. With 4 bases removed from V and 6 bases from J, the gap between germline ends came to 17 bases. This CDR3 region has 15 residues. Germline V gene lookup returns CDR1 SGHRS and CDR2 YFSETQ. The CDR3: CASSQALTRPNEQFF. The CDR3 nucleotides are TGCGCCAGCAGCCAAGCACTGACTCGTCCCAATGAGCAGTTCTTC.

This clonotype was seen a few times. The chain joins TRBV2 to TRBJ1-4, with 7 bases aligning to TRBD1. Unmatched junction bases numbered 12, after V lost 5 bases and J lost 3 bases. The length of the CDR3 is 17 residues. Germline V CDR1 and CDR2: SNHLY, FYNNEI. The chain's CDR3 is CASSRQGSRMANEKLFF. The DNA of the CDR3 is TGTGCCAGCAGTAGACAGGGTTCCAGGATGGCTAATGAAAAACTGTTTTTT.

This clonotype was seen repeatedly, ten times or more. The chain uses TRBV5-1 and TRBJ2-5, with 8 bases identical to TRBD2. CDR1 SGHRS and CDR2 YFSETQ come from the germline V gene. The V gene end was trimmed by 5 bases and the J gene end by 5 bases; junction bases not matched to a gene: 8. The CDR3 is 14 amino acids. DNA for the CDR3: TGCGCCAGCAGTCCGAGCGGGAGTCAGGAGACCCAGTACTTC. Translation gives CASSPSGSQETQYF. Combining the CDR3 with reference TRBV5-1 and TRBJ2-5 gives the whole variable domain KAGVTQTPRYLIKTRGQQVTLSCSPISGHRSVSWYQQTPGQGLQFLFEYFSETQRNKGNFPGRFSGRQFSNSRSEMNVSTLELGDSALYLCASSPSGSQETQYFGPGTRLLVL.

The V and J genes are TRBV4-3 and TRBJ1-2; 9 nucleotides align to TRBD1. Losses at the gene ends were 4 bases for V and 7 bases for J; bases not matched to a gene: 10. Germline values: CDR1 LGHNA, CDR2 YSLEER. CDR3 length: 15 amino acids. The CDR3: CASSPDQDRGGGYTF. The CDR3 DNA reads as TGCGCCAGCAGCCCTGACCAGGACAGGGGCGGTGGCTACACCTTC.

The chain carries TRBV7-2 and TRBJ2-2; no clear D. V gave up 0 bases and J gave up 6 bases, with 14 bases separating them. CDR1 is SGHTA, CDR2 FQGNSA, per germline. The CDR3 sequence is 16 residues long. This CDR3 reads CASSLAFTLRAGELFF. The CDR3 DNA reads TGTGCCAGCAGCTTAGCGTTCACGCTAAGGGCCGGGGAGCTGTTTTTT.

The chain's CDR3 is CATTGAGGENIQYF. The CDR3 nucleotides read TGTGCCACAACCGGGGCAGGGGGCGAAAACATTCAGTACTTC. J is TRBJ2-4 and V is TRBV6-1, with 8 bases aligning to TRBD1. The CDR3 is 14 residues long. The germline gives CDR1 MNHNS, CDR2 SASEGT. Trimming at V came to 10 bases and at J to 5 bases, leaving 10 bases not matched to a gene.

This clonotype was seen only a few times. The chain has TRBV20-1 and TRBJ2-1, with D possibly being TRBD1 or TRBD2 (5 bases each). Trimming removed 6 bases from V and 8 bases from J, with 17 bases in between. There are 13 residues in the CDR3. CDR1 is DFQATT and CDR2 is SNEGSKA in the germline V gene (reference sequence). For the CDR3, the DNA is TGCAGTGCGGGACCTCAACAGTCACATGAGCAGTTCTTC. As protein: CSAGPQQSHEQFF.

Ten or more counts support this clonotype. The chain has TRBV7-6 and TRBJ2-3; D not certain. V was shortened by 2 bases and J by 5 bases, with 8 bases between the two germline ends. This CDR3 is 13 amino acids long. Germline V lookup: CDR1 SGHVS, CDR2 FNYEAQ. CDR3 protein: CASSLIRLDTQYF. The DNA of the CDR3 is TGTGCCAGCAGCTTAATTCGTCTAGATACGCAGTATTTT.

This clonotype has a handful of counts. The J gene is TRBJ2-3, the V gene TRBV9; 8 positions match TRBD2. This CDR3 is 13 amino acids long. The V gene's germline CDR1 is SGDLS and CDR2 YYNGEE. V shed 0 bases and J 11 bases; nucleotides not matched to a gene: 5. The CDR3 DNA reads TGTGCCAGCAGCGTAGCGGGGGGGAGAGTGCAGTATTTT. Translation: CASSVAGGRVQYF. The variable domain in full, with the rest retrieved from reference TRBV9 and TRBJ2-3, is DSGVTQTPKHLITATGQRVTLRCSPRSGDLSVYWYQQSLDQGLQFLIQYYNGEERAKGNILERFSAQQFPDLHSELNLSSLELGDSALYFCASSVAGGRVQYFGPGTRLTVL.

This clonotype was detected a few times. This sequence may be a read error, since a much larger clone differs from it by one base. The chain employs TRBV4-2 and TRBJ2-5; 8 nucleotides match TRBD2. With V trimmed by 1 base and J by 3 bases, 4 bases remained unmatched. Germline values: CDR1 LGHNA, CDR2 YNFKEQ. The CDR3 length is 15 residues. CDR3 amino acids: CASSQGDGGEETQYF. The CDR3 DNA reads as TGTGCCAGCAGCCAAGGCGACGGGGGGGAAGAGACCCAGTACTTC.

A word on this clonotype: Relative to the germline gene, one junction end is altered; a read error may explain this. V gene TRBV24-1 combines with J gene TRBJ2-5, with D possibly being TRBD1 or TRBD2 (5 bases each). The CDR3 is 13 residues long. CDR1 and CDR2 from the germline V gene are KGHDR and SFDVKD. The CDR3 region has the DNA TGTGCCACCAGTGAACCCGGGGCCGGCACCCGGTACTTC. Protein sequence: CATSEPGAGTRYF.

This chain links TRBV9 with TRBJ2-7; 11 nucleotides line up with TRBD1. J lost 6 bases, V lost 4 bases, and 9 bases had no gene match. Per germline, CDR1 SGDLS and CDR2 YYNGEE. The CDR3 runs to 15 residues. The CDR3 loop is CASSPAGTGGIEQYF. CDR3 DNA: TGTGCCAGCAGCCCGGCCGGGACAGGGGGTATCGAGCAGTACTTC.

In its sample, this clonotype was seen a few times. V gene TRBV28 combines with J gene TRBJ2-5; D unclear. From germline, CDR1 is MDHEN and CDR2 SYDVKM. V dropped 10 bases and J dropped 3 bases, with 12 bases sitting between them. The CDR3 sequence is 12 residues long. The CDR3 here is CAIPRGEETQYF. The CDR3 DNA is TGTGCCATCCCTCGCGGTGAAGAGACCCAGTACTTC.

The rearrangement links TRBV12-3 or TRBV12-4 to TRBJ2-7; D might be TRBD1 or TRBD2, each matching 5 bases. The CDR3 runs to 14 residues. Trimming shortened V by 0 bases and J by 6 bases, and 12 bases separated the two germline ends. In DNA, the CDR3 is TGTGCCAGCAGTTTAGCGGGGGTCCTTTTCGAGCAGTACTTC. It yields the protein CASSLAGVLFEQYF.

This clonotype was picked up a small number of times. CDR3 loop: CSAQDDPTRFNEQYF. The CDR3 bases are TGCAGTGCCCAGGATGACCCCACCCGTTTCAATGAGCAGTACTTC. The gene calls are TRBV20-1 and TRBJ2-5; D is ambiguous. Germline V gives CDR1 DFQATT, CDR2 SNEGSKA (reference sequence). Trimming shortened V by 6 bases and J by 11 bases, and 28 bases separated the two germline ends. The CDR3 length is 15 residues.

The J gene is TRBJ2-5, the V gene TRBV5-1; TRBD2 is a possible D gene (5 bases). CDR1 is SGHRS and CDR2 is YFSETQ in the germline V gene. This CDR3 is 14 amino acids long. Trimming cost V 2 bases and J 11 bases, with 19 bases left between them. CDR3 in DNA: TGCGCCAGCAGCTTCGGGGTTGCCTACAATGAGCAGTACTTC. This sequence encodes CASSFGVAYNEQYF.

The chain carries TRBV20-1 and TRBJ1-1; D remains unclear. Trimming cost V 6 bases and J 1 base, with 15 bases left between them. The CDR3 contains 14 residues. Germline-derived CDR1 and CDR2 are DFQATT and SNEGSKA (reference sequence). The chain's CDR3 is CSATGIYSNTEAFF. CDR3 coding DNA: TGCAGTGCCACCGGGATCTATTCGAACACTGAAGCTTTCTTT.

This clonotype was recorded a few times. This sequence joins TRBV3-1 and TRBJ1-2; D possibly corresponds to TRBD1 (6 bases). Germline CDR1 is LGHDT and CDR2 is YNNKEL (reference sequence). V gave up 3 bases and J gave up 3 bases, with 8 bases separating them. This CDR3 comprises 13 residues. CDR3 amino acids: CASSQGAYYGYTF. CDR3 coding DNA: TGTGCCAGCAGCCAGGGGGCTTACTATGGCTACACCTTC.

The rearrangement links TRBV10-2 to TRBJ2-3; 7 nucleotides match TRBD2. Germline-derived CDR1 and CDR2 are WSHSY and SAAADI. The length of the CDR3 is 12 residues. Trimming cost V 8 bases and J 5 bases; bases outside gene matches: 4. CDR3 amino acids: CASASGGDTQYF. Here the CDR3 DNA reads TGCGCCAGCGCCTCGGGAGGAGATACGCAGTATTTT.

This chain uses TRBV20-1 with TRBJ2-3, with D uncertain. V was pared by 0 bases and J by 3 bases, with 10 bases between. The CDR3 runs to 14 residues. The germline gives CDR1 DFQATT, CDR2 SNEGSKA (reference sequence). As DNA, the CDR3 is TGCAGTGCTAGAGATCAAGGGATGACAGATACGCAGTATTTT. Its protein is CSARDQGMTDTQYF.